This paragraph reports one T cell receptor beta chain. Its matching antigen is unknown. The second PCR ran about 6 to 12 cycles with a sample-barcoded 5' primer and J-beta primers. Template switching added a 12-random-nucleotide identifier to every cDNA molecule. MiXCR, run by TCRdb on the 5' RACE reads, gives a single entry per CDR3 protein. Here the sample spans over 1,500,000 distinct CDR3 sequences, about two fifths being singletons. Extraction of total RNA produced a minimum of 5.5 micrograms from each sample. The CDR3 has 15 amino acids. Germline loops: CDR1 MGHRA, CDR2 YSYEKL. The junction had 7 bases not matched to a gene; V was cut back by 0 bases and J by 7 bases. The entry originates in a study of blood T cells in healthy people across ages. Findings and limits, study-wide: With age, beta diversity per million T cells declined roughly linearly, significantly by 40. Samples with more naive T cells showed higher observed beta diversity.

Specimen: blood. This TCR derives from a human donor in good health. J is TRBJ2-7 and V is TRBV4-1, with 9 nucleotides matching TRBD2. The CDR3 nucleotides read TGCGCCAGCAGCCAAGATCCGGGACTAGCAAGGGAGCAGTACTTC. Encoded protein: CASSQDPGLAREQYF.